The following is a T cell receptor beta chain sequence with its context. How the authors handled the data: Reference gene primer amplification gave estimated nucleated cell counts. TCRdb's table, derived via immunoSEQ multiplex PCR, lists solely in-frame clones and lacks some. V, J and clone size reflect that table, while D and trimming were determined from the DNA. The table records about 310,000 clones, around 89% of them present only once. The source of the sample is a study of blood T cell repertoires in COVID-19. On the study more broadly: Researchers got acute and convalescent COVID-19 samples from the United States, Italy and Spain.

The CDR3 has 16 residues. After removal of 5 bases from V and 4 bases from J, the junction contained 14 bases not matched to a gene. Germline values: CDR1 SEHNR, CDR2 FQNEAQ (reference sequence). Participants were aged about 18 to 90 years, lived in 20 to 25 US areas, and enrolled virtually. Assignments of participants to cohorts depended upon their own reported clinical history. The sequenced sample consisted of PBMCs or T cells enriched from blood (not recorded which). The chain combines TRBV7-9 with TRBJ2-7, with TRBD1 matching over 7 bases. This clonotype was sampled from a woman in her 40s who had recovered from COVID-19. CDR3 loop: CASSPGRGQLSYEQYF. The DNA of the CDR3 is TGTGCCAGCAGCCCCGGAAGGGGACAGCTCTCTTACGAGCAGTACTTC.